Listed below are T cell receptor beta chains from one sample, sequenced in a study of T cell repertoires in cytomegalovirus infection. Their antigen targets remain unknown. TCRdb ran MiXCR on the reads and lists one entry per CDR3 protein. The sample shows 650,000 to 900,000 distinct CDR3 sequences, under 35% of them seen only once. Here the sequenced sample was cultured CD8+ T cells from PBMCs, taken from culture after CMV antigen stimulation. These receptors came from a human donor in good health (CMV status not recorded). Some clones in this sample may be carry-over from other donors' samples. The CDR3 runs from the conserved cysteine through the conserved F or W. D genes are given only for firm matches. Size values are once, few and many counts, or a class for expanded clones, and some rows have none.

j_call v_call clone_size d_call cdr3_nt cdr3_aa
TRBJ2-2 TRBV6-6 many NA TGTGCCAGCAGTTCAGCAGTAGACTGGAACACCGGGGAGCTGTTTTTT CASSSAVDWNTGELFF
TRBJ1-5 TRBV27 NA TRBD1 TGTGCCAGCAGTCGGACAGGGGGTGAACAGCCCCAGCATTTT CASSRTGGEQPQHF
TRBJ1-5 TRBV7-9 many NA TGTGCCAGCAGTTTGGGTGGGAGGGGCCAGCCCCAGCATTTT CASSLGGRGQPQHF
TRBJ2-3 TRBV9 few NA TGTGCCAGCAGCGTAGAGGGCAGGGACTCAGATACGCAGTATTTT CASSVEGRDSDTQYF
TRBJ1-2 TRBV12-5 NA NA TGTGCTGAGGGGGGGGTTATGGGCTACACCTTC CAEGGVMGYTF
TRBJ2-3 TRBV6-2/TRBV6-3 NA TRBD1 TGTGCCAGCAGCGAACCGGGGACAGGGAGTACAGATACGCAGTATTTT CASSEPGTGSTDTQYF
TRBJ1-2 TRBV28 few NA TGTGCCAGCAGGTCGGGAGGCCGGTTTGACTATGGCTACACCTTC CASRSGGRFDYGYTF
TRBJ1-5 TRBV27 once NA TGTGCCAGCAGGTTAGGGAGCAATCAGCCCCAGCATTTT CASRLGSNQPQHF
TRBJ2-3 TRBV7-9 few NA TGTGCCAGCAGCTTAGTATTACAGGGACGCGATACGCAGTATTTT CASSLVLQGRDTQYF
TRBJ2-1 TRBV7-3 few NA TGTGCCAGCAGCCCTCAAACTAGCAATGAGCAGTTCTTC CASSPQTSNEQFF
TRBJ2-1 TRBV19 few NA TGTGCCAGTAGTACGCTAGGACTTTACTACAATGAGCAGTTCTTC CASSTLGLYYNEQFF
TRBJ2-5 TRBV5-5 NA TRBD2 TGTGCCAGCAGCTTGCAGCGGGGCATACAAGAGACCCAGTACTTC CASSLQRGIQETQYF
TRBJ1-2 TRBV19 few TRBD1 TGTGCCAGTCGGACAGGGCTTATCGGAAACTATGGCTACACCTTC CASRTGLIGNYGYTF
TRBJ1-1 TRBV19 once NA TGTGCCAGTACTGTATCGGTACGCCCCTTGCCCCCCAAGAACACTGAAGCTTTCTTT CASTVSVRPLPPKNTEAFF
TRBJ2-1 TRBV4-3 NA NA TGCGCCAGCAGCCAAGATCGGGTGGGGGCGGTGAGTGAGCAGTTCTTC CASSQDRVGAVSEQFF
TRBJ1-3 TRBV4-1 NA NA TGCGCCAGCAGCCGAGGCGCCAGCTCTGGAAACACCATATATTTT CASSRGASSGNTIYF
TRBJ1-2 TRBV19 NA NA TGTGCCAGTAGTGGCAATTTGGAAGATGGCTACACCTTC CASSGNLEDGYTF
TRBJ2-5 TRBV9 NA TRBD1 TGTGCCAGCAGCGTGGGACAGTACTTTGGGGAAGAGACCCAGTACTTC CASSVGQYFGEETQYF
TRBJ2-1 TRBV7-2 many NA TGTGCCAGCAGCTTTAAGGGGGGGGGCTACAATGAGCAGTTCTTC CASSFKGGGYNEQFF
TRBJ2-3 TRBV6-6 NA NA TGTGCCAGCAGAAGTGGTAGCTCTAGCACAGATACGCAGTATTTT CASRSGSSSTDTQYF
TRBJ2-4 TRBV7-2 many NA TGTGCCAGCAGCCCCCGACCAGCCAAAAACATTCAGTACTTC CASSPRPAKNIQYF
TRBJ1-3 TRBV14 NA NA TGTGCCAGCAGCCAAGGGCGGGCCTCTGGAAACACCATATATTTT CASSQGRASGNTIYF
TRBJ2-2 TRBV5-5 NA TRBD2 TGTGCCAGCAGCTCGTTGGGACTAGCGGGGTCAACCGGGGAGCTGTTTTTT CASSSLGLAGSTGELFF
TRBJ2-7 TRBV28 NA NA TGTGCCAGCAGTTTAGTTGGGGGACGGGGCGACGAGCAGTACTTC CASSLVGGRGDEQYF
TRBJ2-7 TRBV5-1 few TRBD1 TGCGCCAGCAGATACCGGGACAGCTACGAGCAGTACTTC CASRYRDSYEQYF
TRBJ1-6 TRBV20-1 few TRBD1 TGCAGTGCTAGAGATTCCCCGACGACAGGGGCGGATTCACCCCTCCACTTT CSARDSPTTGADSPLHF
TRBJ2-5 TRBV29-1 NA NA TGCAGCGTGAGCCGGGACCAACCGCGGGAGACCCAGTACTTC CSVSRDQPRETQYF
TRBJ2-1 TRBV4-3 NA TRBD2 TGCGCCAGCAGCCATTTTTTGGCGGGGGGGCCAGTTGAGCAGTTCTTC CASSHFLAGGPVEQFF
TRBJ2-3 TRBV6-5 NA TRBD2 TGTGCCAGCAGTTCAGCGGGGGGGCTTGAAGATACGCAGTATTTT CASSSAGGLEDTQYF
TRBJ2-3 TRBV7-9 few NA TGTGCCAGCAGCTTAGCGCTGGGCGAGGGCACAGATACGCAGTATTTT CASSLALGEGTDTQYF
TRBJ2-2 TRBV29-1 NA TRBD2 TGCAGCGTCCCCCTAGCGGCCTCGGGCACCGGGGAGCTGTTTTTT CSVPLAASGTGELFF
TRBJ1-5 TRBV28 NA NA TGTGCCAGCAGTTTTGTGTCAGATAGCAATCAGCCCCAGCATTTT CASSFVSDSNQPQHF
TRBJ1-5 TRBV12-3/TRBV12-4 many NA TGTGCCAGCAGTCTAATTGGGTGGAATCAGCCCCAGCATTTT CASSLIGWNQPQHF
TRBJ1-5 TRBV6-1 few NA TGTGCCAGCAGTGACGGGGTGGGCCTTCAGCCCCAGCATTTT CASSDGVGLQPQHF
TRBJ1-1 TRBV7-9 NA NA TGTGCCAGCGGTGAAATGAACACTGAAGCTTTCTTT CASGEMNTEAFF
TRBJ2-3 TRBV6-2/TRBV6-3 few TRBD2 TGTGCCAGCAGACGATTAGCGGGGGCGAGTAGCACAGATACGCAGTATTTT CASRRLAGASSTDTQYF
TRBJ2-1 TRBV2 NA NA TGTGCCAGCAATGTTTGGGGCAATGAGCAGTTCTTC CASNVWGNEQFF